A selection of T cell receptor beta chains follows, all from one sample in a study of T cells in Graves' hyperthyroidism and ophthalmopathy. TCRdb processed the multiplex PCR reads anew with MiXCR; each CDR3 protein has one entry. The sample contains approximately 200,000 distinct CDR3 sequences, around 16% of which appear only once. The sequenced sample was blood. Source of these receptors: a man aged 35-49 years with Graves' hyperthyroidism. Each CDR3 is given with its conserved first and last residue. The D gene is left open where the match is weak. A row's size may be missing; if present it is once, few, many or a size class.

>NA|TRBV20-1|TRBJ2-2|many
CSARAPGTGELFF
TGCAGTGCTAGAGCCCCGGGGACCGGGGAGCTGTTTTTT
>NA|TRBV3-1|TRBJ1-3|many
CASSQRTAGNTIYF
TGTGCCAGCAGCCAGAGGACAGCTGGAAACACCATATATTTT
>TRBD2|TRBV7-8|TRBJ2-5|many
CASSPWGSGALIETQYF
TGTGCCAGCAGCCCTTGGGGTAGCGGGGCTTTAATAGAGACCCAGTACTTC
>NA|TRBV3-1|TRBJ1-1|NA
CASSQGAPPETFF
TGTGCCAGCAGCCAGGGGGCCCCCCCTGAAACTTTCTTT
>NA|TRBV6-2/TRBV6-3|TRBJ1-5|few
CASSSRDSNQPQHF
TGTGCCAGCAGTAGCCGGGACAGCAATCAGCCCCAGCATTTT
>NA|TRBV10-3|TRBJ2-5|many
CAIALNQETQYF
TGTGCCATCGCGCTCAACCAAGAGACCCAGTACTTC
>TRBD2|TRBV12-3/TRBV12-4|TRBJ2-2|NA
CASSPMWGGGITGELFF
TGTGCCAGCAGTCCCATGTGGGGGGGGGGTATCACCGGGGAGCTGTTTTTT
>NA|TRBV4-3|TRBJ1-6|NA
CASSQDRRGPDKGALHF
TGCGCCAGCAGCCAAGATAGACGCGGCCCCGATAAGGGAGCCCTCCACTTT
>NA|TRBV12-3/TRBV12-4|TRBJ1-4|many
CASSPPGRGKLFF
TGTGCCAGCAGCCCGCCGGGCCGTGGAAAACTGTTTTTT
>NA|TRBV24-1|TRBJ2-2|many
CATSDPRNTGELFF
TGTGCCACCAGTGATCCCAGGAACACCGGGGAGCTGTTTTTT
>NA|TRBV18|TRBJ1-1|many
CASSPRSSEVTEAFF
TGTGCCAGCTCACCACGTAGCTCGGAGGTCACTGAAGCTTTCTTT
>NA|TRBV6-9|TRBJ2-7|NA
CASSYRRGGEQYF
TGTGCCAGCAGTTACCGGCGAGGGGGCGAGCAGTACTTC
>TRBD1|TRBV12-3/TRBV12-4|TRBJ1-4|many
CASRRTGGALTNEKLFF
TGTGCCAGCAGGAGGACAGGGGGCGCGTTGACTAATGAAAAACTGTTTTTT
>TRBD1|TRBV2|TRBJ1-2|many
CASSETPGGGGYTF
TGTGCCAGCAGTGAAACTCCAGGGGGCGGGGGCTACACCTTC
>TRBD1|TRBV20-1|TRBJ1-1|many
CSASDRGLNTEAFF
TGCAGTGCTAGCGACAGGGGGCTGAACACTGAAGCTTTCTTT
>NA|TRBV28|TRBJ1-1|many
CASRWRRQSTEAFF
TGTGCCAGCAGATGGCGGAGGCAAAGCACTGAAGCTTTCTTT
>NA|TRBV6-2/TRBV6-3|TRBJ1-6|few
CASGARDSPLHF
TGTGCCAGCGGCGCAAGGGATTCACCCCTCCACTTT
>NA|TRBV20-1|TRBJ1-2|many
CSARDLKGQIYGYTF
TGCAGTGCTAGAGATCTGAAGGGACAAATCTATGGCTACACCTTC
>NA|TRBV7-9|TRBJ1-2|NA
CASTEGGRGYTF
TGTGCCAGCACCGAGGGGGGTCGTGGCTACACCTTC
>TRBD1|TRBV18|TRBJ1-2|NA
CASSPLSPLSGTVNYGYTF
TGTGCCAGCTCACCGTTATCTCCTCTATCCGGGACAGTTAACTATGGCTACACCTTC
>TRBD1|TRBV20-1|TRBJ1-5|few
CSARPTGRKNQPQHF
TGCAGTGCTAGACCGACAGGGAGGAAAAATCAGCCCCAGCATTTT
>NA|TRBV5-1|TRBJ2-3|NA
CASSISWDTQYF
TGCGCCAGCAGCATTAGTTGGGATACGCAGTATTTT
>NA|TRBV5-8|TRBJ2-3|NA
CASSLGWGQADTQYF
TGTGCCAGCAGCTTGGGGTGGGGGCAAGCAGATACGCAGTATTTT
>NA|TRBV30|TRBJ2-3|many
CAWSVGGTDTQYF
TGTGCCTGGAGTGTAGGGGGGACAGATACGCAGTATTTT
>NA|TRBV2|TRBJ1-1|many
CASSYRLGMNTEAFF
TGTGCCAGCAGTTACAGGTTGGGTATGAACACTGAAGCTTTCTTT
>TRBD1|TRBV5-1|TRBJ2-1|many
CASSGQGISFNEQFF
TGCGCCAGCAGTGGACAGGGAATAAGTTTCAATGAGCAGTTCTTC
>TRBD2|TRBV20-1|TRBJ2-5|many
CSARAGGQETQYF
TGCAGTGCTAGAGCGGGGGGTCAAGAGACCCAGTACTTC
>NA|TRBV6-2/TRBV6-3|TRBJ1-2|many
CASSYSVEGISYGYTF
TGTGCCAGCAGTTACTCAGTGGAGGGGATCTCCTATGGCTACACCTTC
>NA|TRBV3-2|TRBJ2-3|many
CASSPRQGDRTDTQYF
TGTGCCAGCAGCCCTAGACAGGGGGACCGCACAGATACGCAGTATTTT
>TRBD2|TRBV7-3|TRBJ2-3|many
CASSLKSGSGAGTDTQYF
TGTGCCAGCAGCTTAAAATCGGGAAGCGGGGCCGGCACAGATACGCAGTATTTT
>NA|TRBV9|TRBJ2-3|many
CASSVGSWSTDTQYF
TGTGCCAGCAGCGTCGGTAGCTGGAGCACAGATACGCAGTATTTT
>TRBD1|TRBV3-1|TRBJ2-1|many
CASSQDLGQWGEQFF
TGTGCCAGCAGCCAAGATCTGGGACAGTGGGGCGAGCAGTTCTTC
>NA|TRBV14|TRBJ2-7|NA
CASSQDYSSYEQYF
TGTGCCAGCAGCCAAGATTACAGCTCCTACGAGCAGTACTTC
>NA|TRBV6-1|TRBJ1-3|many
CASSFTGSGNTIYF
TGTGCCAGCAGTTTTACAGGCTCTGGAAACACCATATATTTT
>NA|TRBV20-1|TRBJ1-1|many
CSARDSGNTEAFF
TGCAGTGCTAGAGATTCGGGGAACACTGAAGCTTTCTTT
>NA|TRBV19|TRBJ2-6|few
CASSQRRGANVLTF
TGTGCCAGTAGTCAACGACGGGGGGCCAACGTCCTGACTTTC
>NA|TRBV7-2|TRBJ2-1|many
CASSSRIGQTLGYEQFF
TGTGCCAGCAGCTCACGAATAGGACAAACTCTGGGGTATGAGCAGTTCTTC
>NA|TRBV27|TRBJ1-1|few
CASSFGGENTEAFF
TGTGCCAGCAGTTTTGGTGGAGAGAACACTGAAGCTTTCTTT
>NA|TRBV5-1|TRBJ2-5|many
CASSLATEGETQYF
TGCGCCAGCAGCTTGGCCACGGAAGGGGAGACCCAGTACTTC
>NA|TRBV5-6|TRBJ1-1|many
CASSLLYPNTEAFF
TGTGCCAGCAGCTTATTATACCCTAACACTGAAGCTTTCTTT
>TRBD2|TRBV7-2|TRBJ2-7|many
CASSLSASGGGSSYEQYF
TGTGCCAGCAGCTTAAGCGCTAGCGGGGGGGGTAGCTCCTACGAGCAGTACTTC
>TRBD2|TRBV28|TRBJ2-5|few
CASMISGGVWETQYF
TGTGCCAGCATGATTAGCGGGGGGGTGTGGGAGACCCAGTACTTC
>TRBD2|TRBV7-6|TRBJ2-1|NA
CASSLMSGAGHEQFF
TGTGCCAGCAGCTTAATGAGCGGGGCAGGGCATGAGCAGTTCTTC
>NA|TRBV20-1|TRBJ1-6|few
CSARGGGSSPLHF
TGCAGTGCTAGAGGCGGGGGGAGTTCACCCCTCCACTTT
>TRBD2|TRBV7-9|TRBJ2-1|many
CASSSGLVSGEQFF
TGTGCCAGCAGCTCGGGACTAGTTTCTGGTGAGCAGTTCTTC
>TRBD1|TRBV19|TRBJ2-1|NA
CASSPTQGQGKRFF
TGTGCCAGTAGCCCAACCCAGGGACAGGGGAAGCGGTTCTTC
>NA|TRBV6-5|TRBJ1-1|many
CASSFEGVTEAFF
TGTGCCAGCAGTTTTGAGGGTGTGACTGAAGCTTTCTTT
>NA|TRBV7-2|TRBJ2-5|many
CASSLFQGGGETQYF
TGTGCCAGCAGCTTATTCCAGGGAGGAGGGGAGACCCAGTACTTC
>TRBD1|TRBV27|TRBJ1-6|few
CASRGTGRSPLHF
TGTGCCAGCAGGGGGACAGGGAGATCACCCCTCCACTTT
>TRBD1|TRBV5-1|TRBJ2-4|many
CASSYKTGQGENIQYF
TGCGCCAGCAGCTATAAGACCGGACAGGGGGAAAACATTCAGTACTTC
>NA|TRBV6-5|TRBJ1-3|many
CASSYRYRVFGNTIYF
TGTGCCAGCAGTTATCGTTACAGGGTTTTTGGAAACACCATATATTTT
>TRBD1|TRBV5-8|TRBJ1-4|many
CASRKGQGVTTNEKLFF
TGTGCCAGCAGAAAAGGACAGGGTGTGACGACTAATGAAAAACTGTTTTTT
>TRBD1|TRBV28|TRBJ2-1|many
CASVGRQGRGNEQFF
TGTGCCAGCGTTGGAAGACAGGGTAGAGGGAATGAGCAGTTCTTC
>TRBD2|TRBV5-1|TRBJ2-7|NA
CASSLGTSGPYEQYF
TGCGCCAGCAGCTTGGGGACTAGCGGACCCTACGAGCAGTACTTC
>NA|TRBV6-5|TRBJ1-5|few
CASSYSSAGSNQPQHF
TGTGCCAGCAGTTACTCGTCGGCAGGGAGCAATCAGCCCCAGCATTTT
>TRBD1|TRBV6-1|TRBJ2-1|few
CATLDRGFYNEQFF
TGTGCCACCCTAGACAGGGGGTTCTACAATGAGCAGTTCTTC